The 6 T cell receptor beta chains presented below share a single source sample, sequenced in a study of technical replicates of blood from a handful of donors (dated by TCRdb to between 2016 and 2019). The receptor library was made with the immunoSEQ multiplex PCR assay. This immuneACCESS table, as held by TCRdb, lists in-frame sequences with V and J called but not all clones. Of the missing ones, under half trace to an unresolved V gene in checked studies; the others have no known cause. A total of 45,000 to 55,000 clones appear in this sample, around 95% of them only once. Around 0.21% of the sample is in the top ten clones. Sequencing was performed on T cells isolated from PBMCs. Receptor source: a human donor in good health.

This clone appeared a few times. The V call is TRBV11-3, the J call TRBJ1-5; a possible D gene is TRBD1 (5 bases). The CDR3 contains 16 residues. Germline CDR1 and CDR2: SGHNT and YENEEA. The ends were cut back, 2 bases at V and 0 bases at J, with 11 bases in the middle. CDR3 nucleotides: TGTGCCAGCAGCTTAAGAACAGGTTTTAGCAATCAGCCCCAGCATTTT. It codes for CASSLRTGFSNQPQHF.

CDR3 sequence reads: CASSSYASGRAKNIQYF. Here the CDR3 DNA reads TGTGCCAGCAGCTCGTATGCGAGCGGGAGGGCCAAAAACATTCAGTACTTC. The chain employs TRBV11-2 and TRBJ2-4; 9 positions agree with TRBD2. Germline CDR1 and CDR2: SGHAT and FQNNGV. The CDR3 runs 17 residues. The junction had 8 bases not matched to a gene; V was cut back by 4 bases and J by 1 base.

This chain joins TRBV5-1 and TRBJ1-5; tentative D call: TRBD1 (6 bases). There are 13 residues in the CDR3. Germline CDR1 reads SGHRS; CDR2 reads YFSETQ. V was cut by 3 bases and J by 4 bases, with 8 bases left in between. DNA for the CDR3: TGCGCCAGCAGCTCGGACAGAAATCAGCCCCAGCATTTT. Translating it yields CASSSDRNQPQHF.

The rearrangement links TRBV7-9 to TRBJ2-7; tentative D call: TRBD1 (5 bases). The CDR3 totals 13 residues. V lost 2 bases to trimming and J lost 8 bases, with 13 bases between them. Germline V lookup: CDR1 SEHNR, CDR2 FQNEAQ (reference sequence). The CDR3 DNA sequence: TGTGCCAGCAGCTTAAGGGGCATAGATCAGCAGTACTTC. This sequence encodes CASSLRGIDQQYF.

The count of this clone is one. The rearrangement uses TRBV10-1 and TRBJ2-3; 7 nucleotides match TRBD1. CDR1 is WNHNN, CDR2 SYGVQD, per germline (reference sequence). Losses at the gene ends were 6 bases for V and 9 bases for J; bases not matched to a gene: 21. The CDR3 loop spans 17 amino acids. The CDR3 protein is CASSSHSTGAGLGTQYF. CDR3 nucleotides: TGCGCCAGCAGCTCCCATTCAACAGGGGCCGGGTTAGGGACGCAGTATTTT.

CDR3 sequence reads: CASSSISRGGETQYF. Here the CDR3 DNA reads TGTGCCAGCAGCTCCATCAGCCGGGGAGGAGAGACCCAGTACTTC. The chain employs TRBV7-2 and TRBJ2-5, with D possibly matching TRBD2 (6 bases). Between the trimmed V and J ends, which lost 4 bases and 4 bases, there was a span of 16 bases. The CDR3 is made up of 15 amino acids. Germline-derived CDR1 and CDR2 are SGHTA and FQGNSA.